This TCR beta chain is drawn from a study of blood T cell repertoires in COVID-19. Overall study: Samples came from the United States, Italy and Spain, spanning acute and convalescent COVID-19. Sample material is recorded as cDNA or gDNA derived from T cells, B-cell-depleted T cells, or PBMCs.

Germline values: CDR1 SGHRS, CDR2 YFSETQ. J was trimmed by 6 bases and V by 0 bases; bases with no gene match: 5. The CDR3 covers 14 residues. It was during active infection that Seattle patients were enrolled and then longitudinally followed. Per the study methods: The assay estimated nucleated cells by amplifying reference gene primers. The method was immunoSEQ multiplex PCR; TCRdb's version includes in-frame clones alone and lacks a portion of them. That table gives V, J and clone size, and the DNA gave D and trimming. The sample shows about 200,000 clones, about 82% of them seen only once. The clonotype was recovered from a man between 60 and 70 years old with COVID-19, enrolled during active disease. The genes are TRBV5-1 and TRBJ1-2, with 7 bases fitting TRBD1. Sequencing used peripheral blood. The CDR3 DNA is TGCGCCAGCAGCTTGGCCAGGGGGGAGGATGGCTACACCTTC. Translation: CASSLARGEDGYTF.